The present TCR beta chain was sequenced within a study of neurological immune-mediated disorders. The study built unsorted libraries from 2 million PBMCs kept at -80 C. This clonotype was detected ten times or more. What it binds is not known. The team produced cDNA through 5'RACE using 10-nucleotide random UMIs. TCRdb re-called the 5' RACE reads through MiXCR, storing one row per CDR3 protein. The sample lists tens of thousands of distinct CDR3 sequences, approximately 3.7% seen once, with roughly 2.2% in the top ten. Trimming at V came to 3 bases and at J to 1 base, leaving 7 bases not matched to a gene. The CDR3 runs 18 residues. CDR1 is SGHVS and CDR2 is FQNEAQ in the germline V gene. General observations from the study: There was no clinical or MRI feature that was associated with the multiple sclerosis repertoire cluster. There were no CDR3 amino acid sequences shared by expanded clones across subjects, a result suggesting private repertoires in all groups.

Specimen: PBMCs. This sequence was found in a woman between 50 and 59 years old with multiple sclerosis. This chain uses TRBV7-8 with TRBJ2-1; TRBD2 matches at 12 bases. CDR3 loop: CASSFRLAGERSYNEQFF. The CDR3 bases are TGTGCCAGCAGCTTCCGACTAGCGGGAGAAAGGTCCTACAATGAGCAGTTCTTC.